The 2 T cell receptor beta chains below were found in one sample sequenced in a study of T cells in localized non-small cell lung cancer. The protocol was immunoSEQ multiplex PCR, while the TCRdb copy is restricted to in-frame clones and leaves out a portion. The sample contains over a thousand clones, about 20% of which appear only once. This specimen consisted of normal lung tissue next to the tumor, obtained before any cancer treatment. The receptors derive from a male donor aged 60 or over with stage I squamous cell lung carcinoma.

This clone was counted a few times. The chain is built from TRBV11-3 and TRBJ2-5; 9 positions match TRBD1. CDR1 and CDR2 (germline): SGHNT, YENEEA. The length of the CDR3 is 15 residues. Trimming at V came to 5 bases and at J to 0 bases, leaving 4 bases not matched to a gene. CDR3 loop: CASSDRDRDQETQYF. DNA for the CDR3: TGTGCCAGCAGCGACCGGGACAGGGACCAAGAGACCCAGTACTTC. The entire variable domain, with the rest obtained from reference TRBV11-3 and TRBJ2-5, is as follows: EAGVVQSPRYKIIEKKQPVAFWCNPISGHNTLYWYLQNLGQGPELLIRYENEEAVDDSQLPKDRFSAERLKGVDSTLKIQPAELGDSAVYLCASSDRDRDQETQYFGPGTRLLVL.

This clone turned up a few times. The gene calls are TRBV2 and TRBJ2-1, with 7 bases matching TRBD2. The germline CDR1 and CDR2 sequences are SNHLY and FYNNEI. The CDR3 totals 18 residues. Trimming took 7 bases from V and 0 from J; bases not matched to a gene: 15. Here the CDR3 reads CASKSSGRAPSSYNEQFF. CDR3 nucleotides: TGTGCCAGCAAGAGCAGTGGGAGGGCCCCTTCCTCCTACAATGAGCAGTTCTTC.